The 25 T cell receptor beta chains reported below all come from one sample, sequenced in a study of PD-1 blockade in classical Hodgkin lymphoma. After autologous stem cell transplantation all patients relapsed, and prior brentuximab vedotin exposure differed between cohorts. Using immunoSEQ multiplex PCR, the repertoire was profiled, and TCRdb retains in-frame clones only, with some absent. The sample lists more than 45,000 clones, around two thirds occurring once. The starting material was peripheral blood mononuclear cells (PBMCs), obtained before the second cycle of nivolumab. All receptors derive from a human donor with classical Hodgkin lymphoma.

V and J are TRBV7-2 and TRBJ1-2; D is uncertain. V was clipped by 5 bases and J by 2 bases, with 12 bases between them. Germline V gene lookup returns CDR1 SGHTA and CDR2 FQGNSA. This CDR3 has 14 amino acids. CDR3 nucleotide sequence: TGTGCCAGCAGCCCAGCGCTCCTGAACTATGGCTACACCTTC. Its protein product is CASSPALLNYGYTF.

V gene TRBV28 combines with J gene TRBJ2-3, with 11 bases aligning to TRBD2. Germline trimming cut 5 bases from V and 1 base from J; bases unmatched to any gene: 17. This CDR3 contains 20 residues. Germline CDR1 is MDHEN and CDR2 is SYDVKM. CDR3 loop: CASSPGGLAEFVSGTDTQYF. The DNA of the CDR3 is TGTGCCAGCAGTCCTGGGGGACTAGCGGAATTTGTGAGTGGCACAGATACGCAGTATTTT.

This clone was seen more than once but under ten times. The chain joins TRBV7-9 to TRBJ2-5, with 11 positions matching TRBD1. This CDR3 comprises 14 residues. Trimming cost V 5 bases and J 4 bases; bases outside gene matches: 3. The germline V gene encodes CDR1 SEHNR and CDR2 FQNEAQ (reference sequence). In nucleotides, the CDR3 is TGTGCCAGCAGCCTCGGGACAGGGGGAGAGACCCAGTACTTC. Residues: CASSLGTGGETQYF.

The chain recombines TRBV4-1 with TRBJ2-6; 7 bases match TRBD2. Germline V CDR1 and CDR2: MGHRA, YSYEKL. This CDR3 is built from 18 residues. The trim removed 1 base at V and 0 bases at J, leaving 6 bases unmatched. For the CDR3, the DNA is TGCGCCAGCAGCCAAGCGTCCGGCGGGGGCTCTGGGGCCAACGTCCTGACTTTC. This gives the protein CASSQASGGGSGANVLTF.

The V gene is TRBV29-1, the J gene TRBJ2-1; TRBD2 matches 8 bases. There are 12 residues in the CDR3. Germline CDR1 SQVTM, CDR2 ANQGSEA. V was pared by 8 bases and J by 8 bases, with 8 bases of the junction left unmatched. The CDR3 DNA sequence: TGCAGCCCCGGGGGGGGATATGATGAGCAGTTCTTC. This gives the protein CSPGGGYDEQFF.

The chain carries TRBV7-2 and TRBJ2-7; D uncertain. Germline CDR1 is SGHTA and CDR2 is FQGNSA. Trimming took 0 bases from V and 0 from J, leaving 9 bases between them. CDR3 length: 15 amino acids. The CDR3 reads CASSLAPLDSYEQYF. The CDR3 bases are TGTGCCAGCAGCTTAGCGCCGCTGGACTCCTACGAGCAGTACTTC. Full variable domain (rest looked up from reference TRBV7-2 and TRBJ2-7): GAGVSQSPSNKVTEKGKDVELRCDPISGHTALYWYRQSLGQGLEFLIYFQGNSAPDKSGLPSDRFSAERTGGSVSTLTIQRTQQEDSAVYLCASSLAPLDSYEQYFGPGTRLTVT.

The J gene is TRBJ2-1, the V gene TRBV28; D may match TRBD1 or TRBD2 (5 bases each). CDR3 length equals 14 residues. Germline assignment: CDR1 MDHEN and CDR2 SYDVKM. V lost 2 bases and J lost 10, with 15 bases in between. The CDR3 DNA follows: TGTGCCAGCAGTTTACAAGGGACCTCATTAGAGCAGTTCTTC. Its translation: CASSLQGTSLEQFF.

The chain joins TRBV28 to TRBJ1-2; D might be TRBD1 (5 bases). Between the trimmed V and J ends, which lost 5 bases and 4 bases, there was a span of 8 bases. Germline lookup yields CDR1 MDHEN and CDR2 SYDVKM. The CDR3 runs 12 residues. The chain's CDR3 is CASSGGSYGYTF. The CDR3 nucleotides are TGTGCCAGCAGTGGGGGGAGCTATGGCTACACCTTC.

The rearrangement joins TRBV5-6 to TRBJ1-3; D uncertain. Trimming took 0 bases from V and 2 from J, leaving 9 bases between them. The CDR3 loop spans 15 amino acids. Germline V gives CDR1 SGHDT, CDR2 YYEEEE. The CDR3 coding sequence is TGTGCCAGCAGCTTGGCGAGGGTCGCTGGAAACACCATATATTTT. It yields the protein CASSLARVAGNTIYF.

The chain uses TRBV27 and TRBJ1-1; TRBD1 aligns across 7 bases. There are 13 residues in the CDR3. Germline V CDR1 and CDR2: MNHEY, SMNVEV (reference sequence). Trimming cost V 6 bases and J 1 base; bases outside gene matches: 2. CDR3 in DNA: TGTGCCAGCAGGGACAGGCCGAACACTGAAGCTTTCTTT. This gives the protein CASRDRPNTEAFF.

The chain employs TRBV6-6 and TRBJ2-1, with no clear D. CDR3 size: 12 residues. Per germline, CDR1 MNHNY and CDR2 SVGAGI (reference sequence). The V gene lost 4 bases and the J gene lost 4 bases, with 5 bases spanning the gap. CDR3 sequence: CASSSQYNEQFF. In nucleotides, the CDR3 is TGTGCCAGCAGTTCTCAGTACAATGAGCAGTTCTTC.

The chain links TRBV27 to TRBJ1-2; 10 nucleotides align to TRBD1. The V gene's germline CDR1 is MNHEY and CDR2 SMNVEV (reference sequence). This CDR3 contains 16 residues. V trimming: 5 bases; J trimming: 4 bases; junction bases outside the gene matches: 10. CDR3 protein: CASSLRRDRGVYGYTF. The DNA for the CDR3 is TGTGCCAGCAGTCTACGGAGGGACAGGGGTGTCTATGGCTACACCTTC.

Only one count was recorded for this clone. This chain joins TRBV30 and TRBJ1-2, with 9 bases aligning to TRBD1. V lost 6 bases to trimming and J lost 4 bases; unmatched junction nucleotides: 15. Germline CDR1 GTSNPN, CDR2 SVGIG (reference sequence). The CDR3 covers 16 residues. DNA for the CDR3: TGTGCCTGCTATTACCGGGACAGGGCTTTGGGCTATGGCTACACCTTC. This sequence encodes CACYYRDRALGYGYTF.

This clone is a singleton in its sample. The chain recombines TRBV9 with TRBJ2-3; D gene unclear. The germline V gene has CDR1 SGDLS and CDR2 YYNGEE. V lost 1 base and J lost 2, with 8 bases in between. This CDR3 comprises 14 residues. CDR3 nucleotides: TGTGCCAGCAGCGTACATCCTTTCACAGATACGCAGTATTTT. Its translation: CASSVHPFTDTQYF.

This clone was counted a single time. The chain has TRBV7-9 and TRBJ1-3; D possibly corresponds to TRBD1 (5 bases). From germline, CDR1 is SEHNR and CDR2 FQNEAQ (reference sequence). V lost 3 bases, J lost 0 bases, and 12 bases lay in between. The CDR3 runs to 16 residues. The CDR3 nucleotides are TGTGCCAGCAGCTTCTTCCGACAGAACTCTGGAAACACCATATATTTT. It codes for CASSFFRQNSGNTIYF. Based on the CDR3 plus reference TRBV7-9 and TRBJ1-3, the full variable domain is DTGVSQNPRHKITKRGQNVTFRCDPISEHNRLYWYRQTLGQGPEFLTYFQNEAQLEKSRLLSDRFSAERPKGSFSTLEIQRTEQGDSAMYLCASSFFRQNSGNTIYFGEGSWLTVV.

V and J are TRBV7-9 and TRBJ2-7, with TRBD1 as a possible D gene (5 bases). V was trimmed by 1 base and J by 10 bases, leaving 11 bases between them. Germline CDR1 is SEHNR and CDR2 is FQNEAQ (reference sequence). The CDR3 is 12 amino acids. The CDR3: CASSLGFDSQYF. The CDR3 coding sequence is TGTGCCAGCAGCTTAGGATTTGACAGCCAGTACTTC.

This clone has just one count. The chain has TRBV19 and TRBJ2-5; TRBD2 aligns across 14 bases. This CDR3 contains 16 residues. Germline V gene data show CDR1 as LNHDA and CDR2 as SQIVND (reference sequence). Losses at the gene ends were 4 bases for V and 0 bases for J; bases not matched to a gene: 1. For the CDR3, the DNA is TGTGCCAGTAGTAGGACTAGCGGGGGGTACCAAGAGACCCAGTACTTC. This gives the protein CASSRTSGGYQETQYF.

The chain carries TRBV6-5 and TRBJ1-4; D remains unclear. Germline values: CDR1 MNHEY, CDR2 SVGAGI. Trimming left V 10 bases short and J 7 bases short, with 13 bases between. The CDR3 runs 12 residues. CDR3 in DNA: TGTGCCACAAAATCGTTAGGTGAAAAACTGTTTTTT. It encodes CATKSLGEKLFF.

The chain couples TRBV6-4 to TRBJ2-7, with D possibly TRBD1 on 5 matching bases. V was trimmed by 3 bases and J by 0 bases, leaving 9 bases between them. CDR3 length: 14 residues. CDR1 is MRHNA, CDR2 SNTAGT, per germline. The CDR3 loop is CASSETGASYEQYF. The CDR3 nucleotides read TGTGCCAGCAGTGAAACAGGCGCCTCCTACGAGCAGTACTTC.

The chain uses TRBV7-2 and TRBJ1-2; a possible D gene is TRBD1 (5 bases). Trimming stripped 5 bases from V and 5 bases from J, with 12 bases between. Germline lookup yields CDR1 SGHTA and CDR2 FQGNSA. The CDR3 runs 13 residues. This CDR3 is CASSTQTGYGYTF. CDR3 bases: TGTGCCAGCAGCACCCAAACAGGATATGGCTACACCTTC.

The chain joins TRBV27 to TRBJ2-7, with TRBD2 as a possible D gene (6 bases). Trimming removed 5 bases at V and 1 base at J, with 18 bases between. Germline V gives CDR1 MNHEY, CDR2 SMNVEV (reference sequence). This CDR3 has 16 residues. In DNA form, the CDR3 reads TGTGCCAGCAGTGTATTCCCCGGGAGTCAGTCCTACGAGCAGTACTTC. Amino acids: CASSVFPGSQSYEQYF.

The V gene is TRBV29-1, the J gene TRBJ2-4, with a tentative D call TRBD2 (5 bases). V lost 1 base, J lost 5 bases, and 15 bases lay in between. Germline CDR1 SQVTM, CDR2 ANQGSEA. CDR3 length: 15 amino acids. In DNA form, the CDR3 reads TGCAGCGTTGAAGGAGGGTTGGAGTTGGAAAACATTCAGTACTTC. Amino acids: CSVEGGLELENIQYF.

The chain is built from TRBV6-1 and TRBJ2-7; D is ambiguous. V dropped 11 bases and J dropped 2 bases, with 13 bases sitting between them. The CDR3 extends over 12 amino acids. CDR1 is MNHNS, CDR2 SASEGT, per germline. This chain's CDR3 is CAATPTAYEQYF. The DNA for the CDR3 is TGTGCCGCCACCCCGACGGCCTACGAGCAGTACTTC.

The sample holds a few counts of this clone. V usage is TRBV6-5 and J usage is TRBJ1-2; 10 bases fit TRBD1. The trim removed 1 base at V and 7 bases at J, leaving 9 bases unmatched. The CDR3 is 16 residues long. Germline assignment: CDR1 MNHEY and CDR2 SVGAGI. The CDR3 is CASSYWKTGGASGYTF. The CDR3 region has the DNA TGTGCCAGCAGTTACTGGAAGACAGGGGGCGCATCTGGCTACACCTTC.

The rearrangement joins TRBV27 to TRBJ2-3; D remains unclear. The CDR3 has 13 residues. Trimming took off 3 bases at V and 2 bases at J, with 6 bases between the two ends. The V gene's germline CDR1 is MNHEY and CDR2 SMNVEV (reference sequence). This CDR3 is CASSFLITDTQYF. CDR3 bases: TGTGCCAGCAGTTTTCTCATCACAGATACGCAGTATTTT.